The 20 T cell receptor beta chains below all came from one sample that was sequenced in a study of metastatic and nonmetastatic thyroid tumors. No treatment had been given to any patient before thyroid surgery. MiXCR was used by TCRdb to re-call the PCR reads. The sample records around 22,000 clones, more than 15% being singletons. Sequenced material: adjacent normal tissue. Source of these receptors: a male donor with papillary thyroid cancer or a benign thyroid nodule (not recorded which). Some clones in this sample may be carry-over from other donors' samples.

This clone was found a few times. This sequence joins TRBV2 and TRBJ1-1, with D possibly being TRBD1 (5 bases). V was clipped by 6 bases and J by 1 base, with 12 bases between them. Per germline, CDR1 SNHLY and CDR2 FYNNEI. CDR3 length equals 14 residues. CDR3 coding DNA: TGTGCCAGCAGGCCCGACAGTTCGAACACTGAAGCTTTCTTT. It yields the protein CASRPDSSNTEAFF.

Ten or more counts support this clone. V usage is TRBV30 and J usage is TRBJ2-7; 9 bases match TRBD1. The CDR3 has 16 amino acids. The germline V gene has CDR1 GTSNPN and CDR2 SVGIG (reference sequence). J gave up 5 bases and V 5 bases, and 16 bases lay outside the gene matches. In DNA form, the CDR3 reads TGTGCCTGGGGGAGAAGAGGACAGGGGTTGGTTCACGAGCAGTACTTC. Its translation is CAWGRRGQGLVHEQYF.

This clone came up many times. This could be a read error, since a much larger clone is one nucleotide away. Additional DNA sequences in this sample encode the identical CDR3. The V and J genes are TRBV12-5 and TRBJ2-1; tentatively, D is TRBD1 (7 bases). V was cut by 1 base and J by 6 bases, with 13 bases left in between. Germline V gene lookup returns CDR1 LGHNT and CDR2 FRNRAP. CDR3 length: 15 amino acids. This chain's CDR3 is CASGLGGAGGNEQFF. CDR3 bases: TGTGCTAGTGGTTTGGGGGGGGCAGGGGGCAATGAGCAGTTCTTC.

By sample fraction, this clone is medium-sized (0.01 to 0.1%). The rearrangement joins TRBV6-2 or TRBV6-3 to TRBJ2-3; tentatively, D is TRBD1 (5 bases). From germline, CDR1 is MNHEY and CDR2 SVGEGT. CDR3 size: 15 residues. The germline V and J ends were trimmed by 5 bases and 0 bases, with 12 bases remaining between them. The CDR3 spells CASSGRVGSTDTQYF. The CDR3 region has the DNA TGTGCCAGCAGTGGCAGGGTTGGCAGCACAGATACGCAGTATTTT.

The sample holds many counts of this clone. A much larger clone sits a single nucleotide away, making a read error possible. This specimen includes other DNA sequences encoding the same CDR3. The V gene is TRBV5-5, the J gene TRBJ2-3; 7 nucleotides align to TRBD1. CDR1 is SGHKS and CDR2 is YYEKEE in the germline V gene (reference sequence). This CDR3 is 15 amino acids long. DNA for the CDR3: TGTGCCAGCAGCTTCCGGGACAGTCGCCTAGATACGCAGTACTTT. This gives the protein CASSFRDSRLDTQYF.

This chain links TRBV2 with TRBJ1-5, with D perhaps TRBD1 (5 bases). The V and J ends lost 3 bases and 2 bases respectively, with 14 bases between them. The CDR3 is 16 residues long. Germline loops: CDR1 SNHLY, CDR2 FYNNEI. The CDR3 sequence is CASSDMGVRGNQPQHF. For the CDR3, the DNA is TGTGCCAGCAGTGACATGGGGGTGAGAGGCAATCAGCCCCAGCATTTT.

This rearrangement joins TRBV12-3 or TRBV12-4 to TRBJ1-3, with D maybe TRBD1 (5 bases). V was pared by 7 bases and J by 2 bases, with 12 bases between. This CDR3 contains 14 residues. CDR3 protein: CASIQRGAGNTIYF. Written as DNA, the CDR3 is TGTGCCAGCATTCAGCGGGGGGCTGGAAACACCATATATTTT.

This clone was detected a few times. CDR3 protein: CATSREEGREGSTQYF. The CDR3 nucleotides are TGTGCCACCAGCAGAGAAGAGGGGCGCGAGGGGAGTACGCAGTATTTT. V gene TRBV15 combines with J gene TRBJ2-3; D might be TRBD1 or TRBD2, each matching 5 bases. This CDR3 comprises 16 residues. V was trimmed by 0 bases and J by 8 bases, leaving 18 bases between them. The V gene's germline CDR1 is LNHNV and CDR2 YYDKDF (reference sequence).

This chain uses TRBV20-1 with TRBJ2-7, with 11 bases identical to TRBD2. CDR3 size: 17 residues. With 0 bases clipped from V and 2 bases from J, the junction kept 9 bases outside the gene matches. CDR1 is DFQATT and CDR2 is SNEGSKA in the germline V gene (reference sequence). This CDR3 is CSARDLAGGSETYEQYV. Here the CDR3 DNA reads TGCAGTGCTAGAGATCTAGCGGGAGGTTCGGAAACCTACGAGCAGTACGTC.

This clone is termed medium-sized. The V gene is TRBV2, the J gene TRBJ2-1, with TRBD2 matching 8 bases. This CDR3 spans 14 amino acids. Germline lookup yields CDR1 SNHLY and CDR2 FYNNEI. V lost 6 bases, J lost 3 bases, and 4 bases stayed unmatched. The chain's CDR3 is CASRGLAGYNEQFF. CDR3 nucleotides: TGTGCCAGCAGGGGGCTAGCGGGCTACAATGAGCAGTTCTTC.

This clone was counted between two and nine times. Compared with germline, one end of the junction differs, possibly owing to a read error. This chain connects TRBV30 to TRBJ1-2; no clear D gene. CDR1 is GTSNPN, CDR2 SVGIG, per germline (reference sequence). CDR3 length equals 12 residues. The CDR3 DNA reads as TGTGCCGGAGAAGGGTACGACTATGGCTACACCTTT. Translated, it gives CAGEGYDYGYTF.

The CDR3 DNA reads as TGTGCCAGCAGCCCGACAGGGGGGGAGAACACTGAAGCTTTCTTT. Translation gives CASSPTGGENTEAFF. This chain uses TRBV7-6 with TRBJ1-1; 9 bases fit TRBD1. The germline V gene encodes CDR1 SGHVS and CDR2 FNYEAQ. The junction had 5 bases not matched to a gene; V was cut back by 5 bases and J by 1 base. The CDR3 totals 15 residues.

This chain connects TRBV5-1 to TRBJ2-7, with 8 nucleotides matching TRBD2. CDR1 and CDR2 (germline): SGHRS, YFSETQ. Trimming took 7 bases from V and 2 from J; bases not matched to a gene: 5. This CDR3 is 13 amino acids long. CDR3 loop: CASSGGAPYEQYF. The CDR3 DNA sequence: TGCGCCAGCTCGGGAGGGGCCCCCTACGAGCAGTACTTC.

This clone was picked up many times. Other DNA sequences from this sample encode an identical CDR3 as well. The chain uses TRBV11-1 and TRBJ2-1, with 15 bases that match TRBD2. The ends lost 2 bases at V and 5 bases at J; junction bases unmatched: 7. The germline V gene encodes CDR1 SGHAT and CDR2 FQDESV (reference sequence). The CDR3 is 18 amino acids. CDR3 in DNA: TGTGCCAGCAGCTTACTTCCGGGACTAGCGGGAGGAGACAATGAGCAGTTCTTC. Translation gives CASSLLPGLAGGDNEQFF.

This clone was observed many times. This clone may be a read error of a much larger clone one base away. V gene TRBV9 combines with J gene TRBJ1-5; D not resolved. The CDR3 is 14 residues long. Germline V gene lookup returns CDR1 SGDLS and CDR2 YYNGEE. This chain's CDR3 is CASCVGRSNQPQHF. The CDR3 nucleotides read TGTGCCAGCTGCGTAGGTCGTAGCAATCAGCCCCAGCATTTT. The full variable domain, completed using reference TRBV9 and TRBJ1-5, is DSGVTQTPKHLITATGQRVTLRCSPRSGDLSVYWYQQSLDQGLQFLIQYYNGEERAKGNILERFSAQQFPDLHSELNLSSLELGDSALYFCASCVGRSNQPQHFGDGTRLSIL.

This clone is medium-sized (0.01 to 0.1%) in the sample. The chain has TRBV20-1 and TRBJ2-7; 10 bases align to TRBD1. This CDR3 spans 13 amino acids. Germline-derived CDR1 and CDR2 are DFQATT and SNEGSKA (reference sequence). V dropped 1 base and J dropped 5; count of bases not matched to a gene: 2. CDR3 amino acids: CSARAGQGNEQYF. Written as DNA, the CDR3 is TGCAGTGCTAGAGCGGGACAGGGGAACGAGCAGTACTTC.

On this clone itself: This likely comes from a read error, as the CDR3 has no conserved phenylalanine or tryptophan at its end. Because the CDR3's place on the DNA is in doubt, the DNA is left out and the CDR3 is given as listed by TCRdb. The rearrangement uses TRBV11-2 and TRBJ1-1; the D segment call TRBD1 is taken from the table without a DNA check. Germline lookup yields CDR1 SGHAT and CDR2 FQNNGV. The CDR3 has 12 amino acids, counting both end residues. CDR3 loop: CASSERGQGLSL.

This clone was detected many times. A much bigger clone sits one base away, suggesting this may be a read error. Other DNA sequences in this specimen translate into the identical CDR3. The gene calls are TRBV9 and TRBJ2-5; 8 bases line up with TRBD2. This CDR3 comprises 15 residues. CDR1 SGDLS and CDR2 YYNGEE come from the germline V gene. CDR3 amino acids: CASSVSGSWEETQYF. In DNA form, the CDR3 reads TGTGCCAGCAGCGTAAGCGGGAGTTGGGAAGAGACCCAGTACTTT.

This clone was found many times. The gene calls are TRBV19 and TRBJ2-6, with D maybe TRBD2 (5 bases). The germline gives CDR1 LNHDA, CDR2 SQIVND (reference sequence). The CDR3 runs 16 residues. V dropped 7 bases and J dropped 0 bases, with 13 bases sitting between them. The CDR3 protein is CASKEAGLSGANVLTF. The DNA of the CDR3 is TGTGCCAGTAAGGAGGCAGGCCTCTCTGGGGCCAACGTCCTGACTTTC.

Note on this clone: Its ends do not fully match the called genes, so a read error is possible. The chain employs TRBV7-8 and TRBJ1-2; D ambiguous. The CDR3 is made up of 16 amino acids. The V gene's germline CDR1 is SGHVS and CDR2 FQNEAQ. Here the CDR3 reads CASSLGRNIPSDGYTF. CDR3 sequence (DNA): TGTGCCAGCAGCTTAGGTCGGAACATCCCGTCGGATGGCTACACCTTT.